One sample yielded the 27 T cell receptor beta chains listed below, sequenced in a study of shared clonotypes between healthy human individuals. Some clones are missing from TCRdb's copy, which holds only in-frame ones; the method was immunoSEQ multiplex PCR. The sample has around 2.1 million clones, around 95% seen once; the top ten hold over 0.1%. The sequenced sample was naive CD4+ T cells sorted from blood. Subset defined: CD45RA+ positively selected. Receptors were obtained from a man younger than 35 in good health.

The CDR3 DNA sequence: TGTGCCAGTAGTACCCACAACGCGGGAACCCTGATTAACTATGGCTACACCTTC. Amino acid sequence: CASSTHNAGTLINYGYTF. The V and J genes are TRBV19 and TRBJ1-2; D remains unclear. The CDR3 has 18 amino acids. V gave up 4 bases and J gave up 1 base, with 22 bases separating them. Germline CDR1 reads LNHDA; CDR2 reads SQIVND (reference sequence).

This clone was detected once. This CDR3 is also generated by other DNA sequences in the sample. The rearrangement links TRBV19 to TRBJ1-6; no clear D. V was pared by 8 bases and J by 0 bases, with 5 bases between. Germline assignment: CDR1 LNHDA and CDR2 SQIVND (reference sequence). The CDR3 runs 13 residues. CDR3 nucleotide sequence: TGTGCCAGTTCTAGCTCCTATAATTCACCCCTCCACTTT. Encoded protein: CASSSSYNSPLHF.

Details on this clone: Other nucleotide sequences in the sample specify the same CDR3. CDR3 nucleotides: TGTGCCAGCAGTTCCGGCGGGGGCAGCTCCTACGAGCAGTACTTC. Translating it yields CASSSGGGSSYEQYF. The genes are TRBV5-4 and TRBJ2-7; maybe TRBD2 (7 bases). Germline assignment: CDR1 SGHNT and CDR2 YYREEE (reference sequence). Trimming cost V 5 bases and J 0 bases, with 15 bases left between them. The CDR3 runs to 15 residues.

The J gene is TRBJ2-7, the V gene TRBV15; 10 nucleotides align to TRBD1. CDR1 and CDR2 from the germline V gene are LNHNV and YYDKDF (reference sequence). The CDR3 contains 18 residues. Trimming removed 0 bases from V and 0 bases from J; junction bases left unmatched: 8. The CDR3 nucleotides are TGTGCCACCAGCAGAGACCCCGCGGGACAGGGGCACTCCTACGAGCAGTACTTC. Translating it yields CATSRDPAGQGHSYEQYF.

The rearrangement uses TRBV5-8 and TRBJ1-6, with TRBD1 as a possible D gene (5 bases). There are 15 residues in the CDR3. Trimming took 2 bases from V and 0 from J, leaving 6 bases between them. The V gene's germline CDR1 is SGHTS and CDR2 YDEGEE. The chain's CDR3 is CASSFQGSYNSPLHF. The CDR3 nucleotides are TGTGCCAGCAGCTTCCAGGGCTCCTATAATTCACCCCTCCACTTT.

The chain is built from TRBV18 and TRBJ2-1; D tentatively reads TRBD1 or TRBD2 (5 bases each). Germline V gene data show CDR1 as KGHSH and CDR2 as LQKENI. V was cut by 2 bases and J by 9 bases, with 14 bases left in between. The CDR3 covers 14 residues. The DNA for the CDR3 is TGTGCCAGCTCACCAGAGTGGTCGGGGACTGAGCAGTTCTTC. Its translation is CASSPEWSGTEQFF.

The gene calls are TRBV7-7 and TRBJ2-7; no firm D call. This CDR3 comprises 11 residues. V lost 9 bases to trimming and J lost 1 base, with 7 bases between them. The germline gives CDR1 SSHAT, CDR2 FNYEAQ (reference sequence). CDR3 sequence reads: CARLRSYEQYF. The CDR3 region has the DNA TGTGCCAGACTCAGGTCCTACGAGCAGTACTTC.

This chain links TRBV7-9 with TRBJ2-7, with D perhaps being TRBD1 or TRBD2 (5 bases each). Germline V CDR1 and CDR2: SEHNR, FQNEAQ (reference sequence). Trimming removed 7 bases at V and 7 bases at J, with 11 bases between. The CDR3 length is 11 residues. CDR3 loop: CASTRGDEQYF. CDR3 sequence (DNA): TGTGCCAGCACCCGAGGGGATGAGCAGTACTTC.

As DNA, the CDR3 is TGTGCCAGCAGTGACTCAGGGGGAAAGACCCAGTACTTC. Translated: CASSDSGGKTQYF. The rearrangement links TRBV6-4 to TRBJ2-5; D is possibly TRBD1 (6 bases). Looked up from germline, CDR1 is MRHNA and CDR2 is SNTAGT. The CDR3 runs to 13 residues. V was clipped by 0 bases and J by 6 bases, with 8 bases between them.

The V and J genes are TRBV4-1 and TRBJ1-2; the D is unclear. V was pared by 5 bases and J by 7 bases, with 14 bases between. CDR3 length: 13 amino acids. In germline, CDR1 is MGHRA, CDR2 YSYEKL. The CDR3 DNA is TGCGCCAGCAGCTTAGCAGGCCTTGGTGGCTACACCTTC. Translating gives CASSLAGLGGYTF.

The chain uses TRBV28 and TRBJ2-3; tentatively, D is TRBD1 or TRBD2 (6 bases each). This CDR3 is built from 15 residues. CDR1 is MDHEN, CDR2 SYDVKM, per germline. Trimming took off 5 bases at V and 4 bases at J, with 16 bases between the two ends. The chain's CDR3 is CASSPYPGGSDTQYF. The DNA of the CDR3 is TGTGCCAGCAGTCCGTACCCCGGGGGCTCAGATACGCAGTATTTT.

This rearrangement joins TRBV7-3 to TRBJ1-1; D is undetermined. Trimming pared 2 bases from V and 8 bases from J, leaving 18 bases between. The CDR3 spans 15 residues. CDR1 SGHTA and CDR2 FQGTGA come from the germline V gene. DNA of the CDR3: TGTGCCAGCAGCTTAGGGAGGGCCCCCCCCGCGGAAGCTTTCTTT. Its translation: CASSLGRAPPAEAFF.

The count of this clone is one. The chain has TRBV7-2 and TRBJ2-1; the D call may be TRBD1 or TRBD2 (7 bases each). The CDR3 totals 16 residues. CDR1 is SGHTA, CDR2 FQGNSA, per germline. The ends were cut back, 6 bases at V and 6 bases at J, with 21 bases in the middle. The CDR3 reads CASSPRGGVGRNEQFF. The CDR3 DNA follows: TGTGCCAGCAGTCCCAGGGGGGGCGTAGGGCGCAATGAGCAGTTCTTC.

V is TRBV5-4 and J is TRBJ1-2, with D uncertain. V dropped 6 bases and J dropped 4 bases, with 16 bases sitting between them. The germline gives CDR1 SGHNT, CDR2 YYREEE (reference sequence). The CDR3 loop spans 14 amino acids. The CDR3 coding sequence is TGTGCCAGCATATCGCAGGAAAGGATCTATGGCTACACCTTC. Translating it yields CASISQERIYGYTF.

The chain uses TRBV9 and TRBJ2-7, with D perhaps TRBD2 (6 bases). CDR3 length: 13 residues. The germline CDR1 and CDR2 sequences are SGDLS and YYNGEE. Trimming removed 4 bases from V and 7 bases from J, with 15 bases in between. CDR3 loop: CASSSTWAGEQYF. The CDR3 DNA is TGTGCCAGCAGCAGTACATGGGCGGGGGAGCAGTACTTC.

This clone was counted only a few times. The chain has TRBV7-9 and TRBJ2-2; D may be TRBD1 or TRBD2 (5 bases each). This CDR3 is built from 14 residues. In germline, CDR1 is SEHNR, CDR2 FQNEAQ (reference sequence). V lost 3 bases, J lost 5 bases, and 10 bases lay in between. The CDR3 region has the DNA TGTGCCAGCAGCTTCAGGGAGTGGACCGGGGAGCTGTTTTTT. Protein: CASSFREWTGELFF.

The chain couples TRBV28 to TRBJ1-1; perhaps TRBD1 as D (6 bases). Germline CDR1 reads MDHEN; CDR2 reads SYDVKM. The CDR3 contains 16 residues. Trimming cost V 7 bases and J 1 base, with 19 bases left between them. The CDR3 nucleotides are TGTGCCAGCACCTCCACCGGGGGCAGGGGGAACACTGAAGCTTTCTTT. This encodes CASTSTGGRGNTEAFF.

The chain links TRBV7-2 to TRBJ2-1, with a tentative D call TRBD1 (6 bases). The CDR3 runs to 14 residues. Trimming removed 3 bases from V and 7 bases from J, with 13 bases in between. Per the germline V gene, CDR1 is SGHTA and CDR2 is FQGNSA. CDR3 DNA: TGTGCCAGCAGCTTGGGTACAGGGATAAATGAGCAGTTCTTC. Protein product: CASSLGTGINEQFF.

The chain recombines TRBV5-5 with TRBJ1-6; D uncertain. The CDR3 length is 14 residues. Germline V gene sequence: CDR1 SGHKS, CDR2 YYEKEE (reference sequence). The V gene lost 2 bases and the J gene lost 7 bases, with 10 bases spanning the gap. The CDR3 DNA sequence: TGTGCCAGCAGCTTTGATGGGTTCAATTCACCCCTCCACTTT. It yields the protein CASSFDGFNSPLHF.

With respect to this clone: The sample holds other DNA sequences that translate to the same CDR3. The chain links TRBV11-2 to TRBJ2-7; D is possibly TRBD2 (6 bases). Looked up from germline, CDR1 is SGHAT and CDR2 is FQNNGV. The CDR3 consists of 13 residues. V was pared by 3 bases and J by 4 bases, with 10 bases between. The CDR3 loop reads CASSFGGLYEQYF. The CDR3 DNA follows: TGTGCCAGCAGCTTTGGCGGACTATACGAGCAGTACTTC.

The chain joins TRBV7-2 to TRBJ2-7; D might be TRBD2 (6 bases). The CDR3 loop spans 14 amino acids. Germline V gene data show CDR1 as SGHTA and CDR2 as FQGNSA. Trimming removed 4 bases from V and 6 bases from J, with 16 bases in between. CDR3 sequence (DNA): TGTGCCAGCAGCTCCCTTATGTCTAGCGTCGAGCAGTACTTC. Translation: CASSSLMSSVEQYF.

The rearrangement links TRBV5-1 to TRBJ2-7; D gene uncertain. The CDR3 is 12 residues long. V gave up 0 bases and J gave up 5 bases, with 6 bases separating them. Germline values: CDR1 SGHRS, CDR2 YFSETQ. The CDR3 protein is CASSLVENEQYF. The CDR3 DNA reads as TGCGCCAGCAGCTTGGTGGAAAACGAGCAGTACTTC.

This chain uses TRBV29-1 with TRBJ1-1; D remains unclear. This CDR3 has 13 residues. Germline lookup yields CDR1 SQVTM and CDR2 ANQGSEA. V was clipped by 7 bases and J by 1 base, with 13 bases between them. CDR3 amino acids: CSGHEAKNTEAFF. The CDR3 DNA is TGCAGCGGCCATGAGGCCAAGAACACTGAAGCTTTCTTT.

About this clone: This sample includes further DNA sequences coding for the same CDR3. Written as DNA, the CDR3 is TGTGCCAGCAGTGAAGCCGCAAGCTACGAGCAGTACTTC. Translating it yields CASSEAASYEQYF. The chain links TRBV6-1 to TRBJ2-7; D call uncertain. Germline CDR1 is MNHNS and CDR2 is SASEGT. The germline V and J ends were trimmed by 0 bases and 3 bases, with 6 bases remaining between them. This CDR3 comprises 13 residues.

Notes on this clone: In the same sample, other DNA sequences code for this CDR3. V and J are TRBV11-2 and TRBJ2-7, with D possibly TRBD2 on 6 matching bases. Trimming removed 0 bases from V and 4 bases from J, with 10 bases in between. CDR1 is SGHAT, CDR2 FQNNGV, per germline. The CDR3 length is 14 residues. This CDR3 is CASSLDSAGYEQYF. The CDR3 DNA sequence: TGTGCCAGCAGCTTAGATTCTGCGGGGTACGAGCAGTACTTC.

This clone was detected once. The chain recombines TRBV28 with TRBJ2-1, with 11 bases lining up with TRBD2. The CDR3 length is 15 residues. With V trimmed by 5 bases and J by 8 bases, 8 bases remained unmatched. Germline CDR1 reads MDHEN; CDR2 reads SYDVKM. CDR3 in amino acids: CASSSPSGGTDEQFF. For the CDR3, the DNA is TGTGCCAGCAGTAGTCCTAGCGGGGGGACAGATGAGCAGTTCTTC.

This clone was seen more than once but under ten times. Other DNA sequences of this sample code for an identical CDR3. This chain links TRBV27 with TRBJ2-6, with D uncertain. This CDR3 is 13 amino acids long. Germline V lookup: CDR1 MNHEY, CDR2 SMNVEV (reference sequence). Trimming cost V 2 bases and J 2 bases, with 1 base left between them. The CDR3 sequence: CASSLAGANVLTF. CDR3 coding DNA: TGTGCCAGCAGTTTAGCTGGGGCCAACGTCCTGACTTTC.